The 14 T cell receptor beta chains listed next were all sequenced from one sample in a study of blood T cell repertoires in COVID-19 (dated by TCRdb to the early 2020s). Libraries were made using the immunoSEQ multiplex PCR assay. TCRdb took this table from immuneACCESS and kept in-frame rearrangements with V and J called. Such tables lack part of the clones; where checked against another copy, unresolved V genes explain under half of the gap, and the rest is unexplained. For this sample there are approximately 210,000 clones; more than 80% appear just once. The ten biggest clones cover approximately 8.2% of the sample. Sequencing input: PBMCs or T cells enriched from blood (not recorded which). These TCRs come from a woman between 18 and 29 years old who had recovered from COVID-19.

The V call is TRBV7-9, the J call TRBJ1-1, with TRBD1 as a possible D gene (5 bases). The germline V gene encodes CDR1 SEHNR and CDR2 FQNEAQ (reference sequence). With 1 base removed from V and 0 bases from J, the gap between germline ends came to 12 bases. This CDR3 is 16 amino acids long. DNA of the CDR3: TGTGCCAGCAGCTTAGGGGGCAGCCCTATGAACACTGAAGCTTTCTTT. Translation gives CASSLGGSPMNTEAFF. Looking up the rest from reference TRBV7-9 and TRBJ1-1 gives the full variable domain: DTGVSQNPRHKITKRGQNVTFRCDPISEHNRLYWYRQTLGQGPEFLTYFQNEAQLEKSRLLSDRFSAERPKGSFSTLEIQRTEQGDSAMYLCASSLGGSPMNTEAFFGQGTRLTVV.

The chain couples TRBV5-1 to TRBJ2-3, with 10 nucleotides matching TRBD2. The CDR3 has 16 residues. Germline V gene sequence: CDR1 SGHRS, CDR2 YFSETQ. The trim removed 0 bases at V and 2 bases at J, leaving 3 bases unmatched. CDR3 sequence (DNA): TGCGCCAGCAGCTTGGAAGCGGGGGGGATCACAGATACGCAGTATTTT. This translates into CASSLEAGGITDTQYF.

The chain links TRBV4-1 to TRBJ2-1; weak D call: TRBD1 (6 bases). CDR1 is MGHRA, CDR2 YSYEKL, per germline. Deletions cut 0 bases from V and 3 bases from J, with 9 bases between. This CDR3 comprises 15 residues. In nucleotides, the CDR3 is TGCGCCAGCAGCCAAGAAATGGACAGCTACAATGAGCAGTTCTTC. Translating gives CASSQEMDSYNEQFF.

In regard to this clone: The junction differs from germline at one of its ends, possibly a read error. V gene TRBV12-3 or TRBV12-4 combines with J gene TRBJ1-2; 7 bases match TRBD1. The CDR3 consists of 13 residues. The chain's CDR3 is CASSPTGQRSLHF. The CDR3 nucleotides read TGTGCCAGCAGTCCAACGGGACAGCGTAGCTTACACTTC.

The chain links TRBV14 to TRBJ1-2; D may be TRBD1 (6 bases). Germline CDR1 SGHDN, CDR2 FVKESK. V was cut by 2 bases and J by 4 bases, with 8 bases left in between. The CDR3 is 13 residues long. CDR3 in amino acids: CASSQNRAYGYTF. The DNA for the CDR3 is TGTGCCAGCAGCCAAAACAGGGCCTATGGCTACACCTTC.

The chain employs TRBV28 and TRBJ1-6, with 7 positions matching TRBD1. Germline V gene data show CDR1 as MDHEN and CDR2 as SYDVKM. There are 15 residues in the CDR3. J was trimmed by 0 bases and V by 6 bases; bases with no gene match: 2. CDR3: CASRRDSSYNSPLHF. The DNA for the CDR3 is TGTGCCAGCAGGAGGGACAGCTCCTATAATTCACCCCTCCACTTT.

This chain links TRBV9 with TRBJ2-3; 13 bases are shared with TRBD2. Trimming took 3 bases from V and 2 from J; bases not matched to a gene: 9. Per germline, CDR1 SGDLS and CDR2 YYNGEE. This CDR3 is 18 amino acids long. CDR3 coding DNA: TGTGCCAGCAGCGCGGAGCCCGGGACTAGCGGGGCCACAGATACGCAGTATTTT. The encoded protein is CASSAEPGTSGATDTQYF.

The V and J genes are TRBV7-9 and TRBJ2-7; maybe TRBD2 (5 bases). The CDR3 extends over 14 amino acids. Trimming pared 1 base from V and 5 bases from J, leaving 12 bases between. Germline assignment: CDR1 SEHNR and CDR2 FQNEAQ (reference sequence). The CDR3 nucleotides read TGTGCCAGCAGCTTAGTAAGAGAGGGCGACGAGCAGTACTTC. Its translation: CASSLVREGDEQYF. The whole variable domain, filled in from reference TRBV7-9 and TRBJ2-7, reads DTGVSQNPRHKITKRGQNVTFRCDPISEHNRLYWYRQTLGQGPEFLTYFQNEAQLEKSRLLSDRFSAERPKGSFSTLEIQRTEQGDSAMYLCASSLVREGDEQYFGPGTRLTVT.

The V call is TRBV30, the J call TRBJ2-3, with 8 positions matching TRBD1. V shed 5 bases, J shed 0 bases, and the junction held 7 bases outside the gene matches. Germline V gives CDR1 GTSNPN, CDR2 SVGIG (reference sequence). CDR3 length: 15 residues. Here the CDR3 reads CAWGQGASSTDTQYF. The CDR3 DNA is TGTGCCTGGGGACAGGGCGCATCTAGCACAGATACGCAGTATTTT.

The genes are TRBV4-1 and TRBJ2-1; 8 nucleotides line up with TRBD1. With V trimmed by 2 bases and J by 6 bases, 9 bases remained unmatched. The V gene's germline CDR1 is MGHRA and CDR2 YSYEKL. CDR3 length: 16 amino acids. CDR3 DNA: TGCGCCAGCAGCCAAATTGGACAGGGCAGACTCAATGAGCAGTTCTTC. Protein sequence: CASSQIGQGRLNEQFF.

The V and J genes are TRBV27 and TRBJ1-2; D unresolved. This CDR3 contains 14 residues. The germline V gene encodes CDR1 MNHEY and CDR2 SMNVEV (reference sequence). V dropped 0 bases and J dropped 8 bases, with 13 bases sitting between them. The CDR3 reads CASSLSLGRGGYTF. DNA of the CDR3: TGTGCCAGCAGTTTATCTTTGGGGAGAGGGGGCTACACCTTC.

The sample holds one count of this clone. Compared with germline, one end of the junction differs, possibly owing to a read error. This chain joins TRBV14 and TRBJ2-7; 9 bases are a match to TRBD2. Germline lookup yields CDR1 SGHDN and CDR2 FVKESK. There are 13 residues in the CDR3. In DNA form, the CDR3 reads TGTGCCAGCAGCCTGGGACTAGCATTATCTGCCCGCTTC. Protein product: CASSLGLALSARF.

V is TRBV7-8 and J is TRBJ2-7, with 8 bases aligning to TRBD1. This CDR3 region has 14 residues. Trimming took 2 bases from V and 3 from J; bases not matched to a gene: 3. Germline CDR1 reads SGHVS; CDR2 reads FQNEAQ. CDR3: CASSLLGTGYEQYF. The CDR3 coding sequence is TGTGCCAGCAGCTTATTGGGGACAGGCTACGAGCAGTACTTC.

This rearrangement joins TRBV13 to TRBJ1-3; 7 bases agree with TRBD1. This CDR3 has 14 residues. After removal of 5 bases from V and 1 base from J, the junction contained 2 bases not matched to a gene. Germline V gene data show CDR1 as PRHDT and CDR2 as FYEKMQ (reference sequence). CDR3 sequence (DNA): TGTGCCAGCAGCCCAGGGGGGTCTGGAAACACCATATATTTT. Protein product: CASSPGGSGNTIYF.